The text below deals with one T cell receptor (beta chain). Antigen: not known. This CDR3 is 14 amino acids long. CDR1 and CDR2 from the germline V gene are SEHNR and FQNEAQ (reference sequence). Trimming cost V 3 bases and J 6 bases, with 11 bases left between them. Regions amplified from RNA transcripts were the TCR beta CDR3 regions. The HTBI primer set was used in a first-round RT-PCR of the TCR CDR3. TCRdb used MiXCR to reprocess the multiplex PCR reads, holding one entry per CDR3 protein. The sample records 700,000 or so distinct CDR3 sequences, around 15% being singletons. This entry is derived from a study of T cells in Graves' hyperthyroidism and ophthalmopathy. General observations from the study: Model output signaled ophthalmopathy a median roughly six months ahead of onset.

The study left out patients who had uncontrolled infection, other autoimmune disease, pregnancy or lactation. Fresh peripheral blood, roughly 9.8 ml of it, supplied the PBMCs. Sequencing was performed on blood. The clonotype originates from a woman aged 45-65 years with Graves' ophthalmopathy. The chain couples TRBV7-9 to TRBJ2-2; no reliable D call. CDR3 region: CASSFKGLAGELFF. In DNA form, the CDR3 reads TGTGCCAGCAGCTTTAAAGGGCTAGCCGGGGAGCTGTTTTTT.